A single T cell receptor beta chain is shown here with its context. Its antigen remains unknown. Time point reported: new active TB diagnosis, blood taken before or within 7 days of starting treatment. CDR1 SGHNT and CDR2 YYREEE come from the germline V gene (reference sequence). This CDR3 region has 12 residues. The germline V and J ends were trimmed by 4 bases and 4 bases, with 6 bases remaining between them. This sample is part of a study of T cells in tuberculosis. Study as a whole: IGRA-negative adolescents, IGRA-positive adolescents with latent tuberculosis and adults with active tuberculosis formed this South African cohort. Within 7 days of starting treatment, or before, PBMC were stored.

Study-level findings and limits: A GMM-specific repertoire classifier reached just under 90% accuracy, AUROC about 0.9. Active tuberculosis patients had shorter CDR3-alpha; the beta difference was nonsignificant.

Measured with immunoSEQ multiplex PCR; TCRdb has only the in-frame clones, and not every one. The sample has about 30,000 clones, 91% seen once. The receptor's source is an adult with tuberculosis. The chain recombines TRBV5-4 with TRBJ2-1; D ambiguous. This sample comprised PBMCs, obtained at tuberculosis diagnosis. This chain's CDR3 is CASSRIYNEQFF. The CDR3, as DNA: TGTGCCAGCAGCCGTATATACAATGAGCAGTTCTTC.